These 32 T cell receptor beta chains share one sample of origin, sequenced in a study of blood T cell repertoires in COVID-19 (TCRdb year 2020). The library was built by means of the immunoSEQ multiplex PCR assay. TCRdb took this table from immuneACCESS and kept in-frame rearrangements with V and J called. Such tables lack part of the clones; where checked against another copy, unresolved V genes explain under half of the gap, and the rest is unexplained. The sample table holds about 400,000 clones, of which 88% were seen once. The ten most abundant clones make up roughly 2% of the sample. Sequenced: PBMCs or T cells enriched from blood (not recorded which). The source is a woman in her forties with acute COVID-19.

The chain has TRBV5-1 and TRBJ1-3; 8 nucleotides agree with TRBD1. Unmatched junction bases numbered 11, after V lost 3 bases and J lost 6 bases. Germline assignment: CDR1 SGHRS and CDR2 YFSETQ. The CDR3 runs 16 residues. The CDR3 DNA reads as TGCGCCAGCAGCTCCGGAAGACAGGGGTCAGAAAACACCATATATTTT. It is translated as CASSSGRQGSENTIYF.

This clone was observed a handful of times. The chain carries TRBV2 and TRBJ1-1, with D perhaps TRBD1 (5 bases). The V gene's germline CDR1 is SNHLY and CDR2 FYNNEI. Trimming left V 4 bases short and J 1 base short, with 10 bases between. The CDR3 length is 14 residues. The DNA for the CDR3 is TGTGCCAGCAGTGCTGACGGACAGAACACTGAAGCTTTCTTT. Amino acid sequence: CASSADGQNTEAFF.

The chain joins TRBV12-5 to TRBJ1-1; D remains unclear. V was clipped by 1 base and J by 1 base, with 4 bases between them. Germline-derived CDR1 and CDR2 are LGHNT and FRNRAP. CDR3 size: 13 residues. CDR3 nucleotides: TGTGCTAGTGGTTTGGACAGGAACACTGAAGCTTTCTTT. Protein product: CASGLDRNTEAFF.

The chain is built from TRBV24-1 and TRBJ2-1, with a possible D match to TRBD2 (6 bases). The ends were cut back, 3 bases at V and 5 bases at J, with 10 bases in the middle. The CDR3 loop spans 14 amino acids. CDR1 is KGHDR and CDR2 is SFDVKD in the germline V gene. The CDR3 region has the DNA TGTGCCACCAGTGATAACGGGGGTCACAATGAGCAGTTCTTC. Amino acids: CATSDNGGHNEQFF.

The gene calls are TRBV4-1 and TRBJ1-3; 9 bases are a match to TRBD1. The V gene's germline CDR1 is MGHRA and CDR2 YSYEKL. The CDR3 sequence is 20 residues long. J lost 0 bases, V lost 2 bases, and 14 bases had no gene match. CDR3 nucleotides: TGCGCCAGCAGCCAAAATTGGTGGACAGGGGTGGCGCACTCTGGAAACACCATATATTTT. It specifies CASSQNWWTGVAHSGNTIYF.

This clone was seen only once. The chain recombines TRBV19 with TRBJ2-3; 8 bases map to TRBD2. The CDR3 sequence is 14 residues long. Trimming took 5 bases from V and 5 from J; bases not matched to a gene: 6. Germline-derived CDR1 and CDR2 are LNHDA and SQIVND (reference sequence). The CDR3 loop reads CASSRLAPRDTQYF. The CDR3, as DNA: TGTGCCAGTAGTCGACTAGCGCCGAGAGATACGCAGTATTTT. The whole variable domain, filled in from reference TRBV19 and TRBJ2-3, reads DGGITQSPKYLFRKEGQNVTLSCEQNLNHDAMYWYRQDPGQGLRLIYYSQIVNDFQKGDIAEGYSVSREKKESFPLTVTSAQKNPTAFYLCASSRLAPRDTQYFGPGTRLTVL.

This clone appeared a single time. J is TRBJ2-3 and V is TRBV9; TRBD2 matches 13 bases. V dropped 0 bases and J dropped 5; count of bases not matched to a gene: 6. This CDR3 is 17 amino acids long. Germline loops: CDR1 SGDLS, CDR2 YYNGEE. The DNA of the CDR3 is TGTGCCAGCAGCGTAGGAACTAGCGGGGGGGCGGGAGATACGCAGTATTTT. It yields the protein CASSVGTSGGAGDTQYF.

The rearrangement uses TRBV6-5 and TRBJ2-2; D call uncertain. Germline V gives CDR1 MNHEY, CDR2 SVGAGI. Deletions cut 8 bases from V and 2 bases from J, with 15 bases between. The length of the CDR3 is 15 residues. Written as DNA, the CDR3 is TGTGCCAGCCTCACCGCTAGAGTAAACACCGGGGAGCTGTTTTTT. As protein: CASLTARVNTGELFF.

The rearrangement links TRBV27 to TRBJ1-1; no clear D. The CDR3 has 11 amino acids. The germline V and J ends were trimmed by 11 bases and 4 bases, with 11 bases remaining between them. Germline V gene data show CDR1 as MNHEY and CDR2 as SMNVEV (reference sequence). In nucleotides, the CDR3 is TGTGCCGTCGAAGCTGGCACTGAAGCTTTCTTT. Translating gives CAVEAGTEAFF.

The chain couples TRBV2 to TRBJ2-3, with D perhaps TRBD1 (5 bases). CDR3 length equals 12 residues. V was shortened by 6 bases and J by 5 bases, with 9 bases between the two germline ends. Germline CDR1 and CDR2: SNHLY and FYNNEI. The CDR3 DNA follows: TGTGCCAGCAGGGCTCAGGGAGATACGCAGTATTTT. Translation: CASRAQGDTQYF.

This chain connects TRBV3-1 (or the pseudogene TRBV3-2) to TRBJ1-1; D is unclear. The V end lost 4 bases, the J end lost 6 bases, and 12 bases lay between the germline ends. This CDR3 has 13 amino acids. CDR1 and CDR2 (germline): LGHDT, YNNKEL (reference sequence). The chain's CDR3 is CASSPGLAPEAFF. The CDR3 region has the DNA TGTGCCAGCAGCCCTGGACTTGCACCTGAAGCTTTCTTT.

The J gene is TRBJ1-1, the V gene TRBV20-1; no clear D. The CDR3 has 13 amino acids. Germline lookup yields CDR1 DFQATT and CDR2 SNEGSKA (reference sequence). With 3 bases removed from V and 1 base from J, the gap between germline ends came to 9 bases. The CDR3 protein is CSASRSGNTEAFF. The CDR3, as DNA: TGCAGTGCTAGTCGCTCGGGGAACACTGAAGCTTTCTTT.

The rearrangement joins TRBV19 to TRBJ1-5; D call uncertain. Germline assignment: CDR1 LNHDA and CDR2 SQIVND (reference sequence). There are 15 residues in the CDR3. Trimming pared 3 bases from V and 6 bases from J, leaving 15 bases between. The CDR3 sequence: CASSIGIGGFQPQHF. The CDR3 nucleotides read TGTGCCAGTAGTATTGGTATAGGAGGGTTTCAGCCCCAGCATTTT.

This chain links TRBV7-6 with TRBJ2-2; TRBD1 might be the D (6 bases). Germline CDR1 reads SGHVS; CDR2 reads FNYEAQ. V lost 5 bases to trimming and J lost 7 bases, with 11 bases between them. The CDR3 is made up of 13 amino acids. This CDR3 is CASSPQGFGELFF. Written as DNA, the CDR3 is TGTGCCAGCAGCCCCCAGGGGTTCGGGGAGCTGTTTTTT.

The chain employs TRBV19 and TRBJ2-5; 7 nucleotides agree with TRBD2. Germline CDR1 and CDR2: LNHDA and SQIVND (reference sequence). This CDR3 is 15 amino acids long. V lost 5 bases, J lost 5 bases, and 11 bases stayed unmatched. CDR3 DNA sequence: TGTGCCAGTAGTCCGCGAGTGGGAGGGCTCGAGACCCAGTACTTC. It yields the protein CASSPRVGGLETQYF.

The rearrangement links TRBV24-1 to TRBJ2-1, with D possibly TRBD1 on 5 matching bases. CDR3 length: 13 amino acids. The germline gives CDR1 KGHDR, CDR2 SFDVKD. Between the trimmed V and J ends, which lost 5 bases and 4 bases, there was a span of 8 bases. The CDR3 region has the DNA TGTGCCACCAGTGGACAGTCATACAATGAGCAGTTCTTC. Its protein is CATSGQSYNEQFF.

This clone was counted a single time. The V call is TRBV27, the J call TRBJ1-1; weak D call: TRBD1 (5 bases). Looked up from germline, CDR1 is MNHEY and CDR2 is SMNVEV (reference sequence). The ends were cut back, 6 bases at V and 2 bases at J, with 13 bases in the middle. CDR3 length: 14 amino acids. CDR3 nucleotide sequence: TGTGCCAGCAGAGGGAGGGGTACCAACACTGAAGCTTTCTTT. Its protein product is CASRGRGTNTEAFF.

This clone occurred many times. The chain couples TRBV27 to TRBJ1-5; 8 bases agree with TRBD1. V lost 4 bases and J lost 7; bases outside the gene matches: 15. The germline V gene has CDR1 MNHEY and CDR2 SMNVEV (reference sequence). The CDR3 spans 17 residues. CDR3 protein: CASSSHPHGQGSQPQHF. CDR3 sequence (DNA): TGTGCCAGCAGTTCTCACCCGCACGGACAGGGTTCCCAGCCCCAGCATTTT.

Here the CDR3 DNA reads TGCGCCAGCCAAAGACAGGGGAGGGACATTCAGTACTTC. Translating gives CASQRQGRDIQYF. The chain employs TRBV5-1 and TRBJ2-4; possible D gene TRBD1, 8 bases. Trimming stripped 7 bases from V and 8 bases from J, with 16 bases between. This CDR3 is built from 13 residues. Germline CDR1 is SGHRS and CDR2 is YFSETQ.

This clone was seen a few times. The chain couples TRBV28 to TRBJ1-2; a possible D gene is TRBD1 (6 bases). V dropped 6 bases and J dropped 5 bases, with 16 bases sitting between them. The CDR3 covers 14 residues. The germline V gene has CDR1 MDHEN and CDR2 SYDVKM. The CDR3 region has the DNA TGTGCCAGCAGCTTGGGGGGGGCTCGGTATGGCTACACCTTC. As protein: CASSLGGARYGYTF.

The genes are TRBV4-1 and TRBJ1-2, with 9 nucleotides matching TRBD1. After removal of 5 bases from V and 3 bases from J, the junction contained 1 base not matched to a gene. From germline, CDR1 is MGHRA and CDR2 YSYEKL. The CDR3 has 13 residues. In DNA form, the CDR3 reads TGCGCCAGCAGCTGGACAGGGGACTATGGCTACACCTTC. It is translated as CASSWTGDYGYTF.

J is TRBJ1-3 and V is TRBV7-2; D is undetermined. V shed 3 bases and J shed 0 bases, with 9 bases lying between them. Germline V CDR1 and CDR2: SGHTA, FQGNSA. The CDR3 runs 15 residues. CDR3 DNA sequence: TGTGCCAGCAGCTTTGGACTGAGCTCTGGAAACACCATATATTTT. Translating gives CASSFGLSSGNTIYF.

This chain joins TRBV9 and TRBJ2-1, with 11 nucleotides matching TRBD2. Germline-derived CDR1 and CDR2 are SGDLS and YYNGEE. The CDR3 has 21 amino acids. V lost 1 base and J lost 0; bases outside the gene matches: 15. The CDR3 spells CASSVTQGLAGGPSSYNEQFF. The CDR3 DNA reads as TGTGCCAGCAGCGTAACACAAGGGCTAGCGGGGGGCCCAAGCTCCTACAATGAGCAGTTCTTC.

The sample holds one count of this clone. The chain employs TRBV5-1 and TRBJ1-5; D gene ambiguous. Trimming took off 4 bases at V and 2 bases at J, with 13 bases between the two ends. This CDR3 region has 15 residues. The germline gives CDR1 SGHRS, CDR2 YFSETQ. The CDR3 nucleotides read TGCGCCAGCAGCCGTATTTCTGGAGGCAATCAGCCCCAGCATTTT. It translates to CASSRISGGNQPQHF.

This clone appeared once. V gene TRBV7-9 combines with J gene TRBJ1-2, with 10 positions matching TRBD1. With V trimmed by 5 bases and J by 3 bases, 6 bases remained unmatched. Germline V lookup: CDR1 SEHNR, CDR2 FQNEAQ (reference sequence). The CDR3 runs to 15 residues. CDR3 DNA sequence: TGTGCCAGCAGCCCCGGACAGGGGGGACACTATGGCTACACCTTC. Amino acid sequence: CASSPGQGGHYGYTF.

The V call is TRBV5-4, the J call TRBJ1-1; D gene uncertain. CDR1 and CDR2 (germline): SGHNT, YYREEE (reference sequence). V was trimmed by 4 bases and J by 7 bases, leaving 14 bases between them. The CDR3 runs to 13 residues. CDR3 nucleotides: TGTGCCAGCAGCCTTCCGGGAACAAGTGAAGCTTTCTTT. Translation: CASSLPGTSEAFF.

With respect to this clone: Being one base from a much bigger clone, this may be a read error. The chain is built from TRBV6-5 and TRBJ1-1; D unresolved. The CDR3 extends over 13 amino acids. Per the germline V gene, CDR1 is MNHEY and CDR2 is SVGAGI. Trimming pared 6 bases from V and 1 base from J, leaving 9 bases between. CDR3 DNA: TGTGCCAGCAGCACCCCAGGGAACACTGAAGCTTTCTTT. Translation: CASSTPGNTEAFF.

This sequence joins TRBV10-3 and TRBJ2-5; TRBD2 aligns across 7 bases. V trimming: 3 bases; J trimming: 2 bases; junction bases outside the gene matches: 6. Looked up from germline, CDR1 is ENHRY and CDR2 is SYGVKD. The CDR3 runs to 15 residues. The CDR3 coding sequence is TGTGCCATCAGTGAAAGCGGGGTAGATCAAGAGACCCAGTACTTC. Its protein is CAISESGVDQETQYF.

This chain connects TRBV28 to TRBJ2-2; 8 bases align to TRBD1. Per the germline V gene, CDR1 is MDHEN and CDR2 is SYDVKM. Trimming took 6 bases from V and 5 from J; bases not matched to a gene: 5. The CDR3 is made up of 14 amino acids. The CDR3 nucleotides are TGTGCCAGCAGAGCGACAGGGGTTACCGGGGAGCTGTTTTTT. Protein sequence: CASRATGVTGELFF.

The chain joins TRBV5-1 to TRBJ2-1; TRBD2 aligns across 10 bases. CDR1 is SGHRS and CDR2 is YFSETQ in the germline V gene. The CDR3 totals 17 residues. V was clipped by 0 bases and J by 3 bases; unmatched bases: 6. The CDR3 spells CASSLVASGGRYNEQFF. The CDR3 coding sequence is TGCGCCAGCAGCTTGGTCGCTAGCGGGGGCCGCTACAATGAGCAGTTCTTC. Based on the CDR3 plus reference TRBV5-1 and TRBJ2-1, the full variable domain is KAGVTQTPRYLIKTRGQQVTLSCSPISGHRSVSWYQQTPGQGLQFLFEYFSETQRNKGNFPGRFSGRQFSNSRSEMNVSTLELGDSALYLCASSLVASGGRYNEQFFGPGTRLTVL.

The chain is built from TRBV19 and TRBJ2-3; 7 positions agree with TRBD2. The trim removed 2 bases at V and 5 bases at J, leaving 16 bases unmatched. Germline CDR1 reads LNHDA; CDR2 reads SQIVND (reference sequence). The CDR3 spans 18 residues. The CDR3: CASSITGGNSHRGDTQYF. The CDR3 DNA is TGTGCCAGTAGTATAACCGGGGGGAATTCCCACCGCGGAGATACGCAGTATTTT.

The V and J genes are TRBV9 and TRBJ1-6; 9 nucleotides agree with TRBD1. V shed 7 bases, J shed 5 bases, and the junction held 7 bases outside the gene matches. This CDR3 is built from 15 residues. CDR1 is SGDLS, CDR2 YYNGEE, per germline. The CDR3 is CASAIGTGNNSPLHF. The CDR3 DNA follows: TGTGCCAGCGCAATCGGGACAGGGAATAATTCACCCCTCCACTTT.